The rows below give T cell receptor beta chains drawn from one sample of a study of T cells after somatic rescue of genetic block. TCRdb's table, derived via immunoSEQ multiplex PCR, lists solely in-frame clones and lacks some. There are some 67,000 clones in the sample; about 91% occur only once, and under 4% lies in the top ten. Sequencing was performed on peripheral blood mononuclear cells (PBMCs). The receptors shown here come from a man aged 40-55 years. Both conserved end residues are part of each CDR3. Each record gives: CDR3 DNA, CDR3 protein, J gene, D gene, V gene, clone size. A D gene is named only where the DNA matches it firmly. Clone size, where shown, is once, few, many, or a class for clones that have expanded.

cdr3_nt: TGTGCCAGCAGCGTGGGGGGTATCTCTGGAAACACCATATATTTT
cdr3_aa: CASSVGGISGNTIYF
j_call: TRBJ1-3
d_call: -
v_call: TRBV9
clone_size: -

cdr3_nt: TGTGCCAGCAGCTTCCGGGACAGGGGAAAATTGTTGGGCTACGAGCAGTACTTC
cdr3_aa: CASSFRDRGKLLGYEQYF
j_call: TRBJ2-7
d_call: TRBD1
v_call: TRBV9
clone_size: -

cdr3_nt: TGTGCCAGCAGCGGATCCGGGACAGGGGTTGGAGAGACCCAGTACTTC
cdr3_aa: CASSGSGTGVGETQYF
j_call: TRBJ2-5
d_call: TRBD1
v_call: TRBV9
clone_size: -

cdr3_nt: TGTGCCAGTACCACGGGACTAGCGCCAGATACGCAGTATTTT
cdr3_aa: CASTTGLAPDTQYF
j_call: TRBJ2-3
d_call: TRBD2
v_call: TRBV19
clone_size: -

cdr3_nt: TGTGCCAGCAGCTTGGTTAGCGGGGGGCCCTCCTACGAGCAGTACTTC
cdr3_aa: CASSLVSGGPSYEQYF
j_call: TRBJ2-7
d_call: TRBD2
v_call: TRBV5-4
clone_size: -

cdr3_nt: TGTGCCAGCAGTTCCCAGGGAGCCAATCAGCCCCAGCATTTT
cdr3_aa: CASSSQGANQPQHF
j_call: TRBJ1-5
d_call: -
v_call: TRBV6-6
clone_size: -

cdr3_nt: TGTGCCAGCAGCCAAGGGTTGGAGGGGGGCACTGAAGCTTTCTTT
cdr3_aa: CASSQGLEGGTEAFF
j_call: TRBJ1-1
d_call: -
v_call: TRBV4-2
clone_size: -

cdr3_nt: TGTGCCAGCAGGGGTCGTAGTAGCGGGAGTTACGAGCAGTACTTC
cdr3_aa: CASRGRSSGSYEQYF
j_call: TRBJ2-7
d_call: TRBD2
v_call: TRBV27
clone_size: -

cdr3_nt: TGTGCCTGGAGTGTACCCAGCCGGGGCACAGATACGCAGTATTTT
cdr3_aa: CAWSVPSRGTDTQYF
j_call: TRBJ2-3
d_call: -
v_call: TRBV30
clone_size: once

cdr3_nt: TGTGCCAGCAGCTTAAACCCCATTCCCGGCTCACCCCTCCACTTT
cdr3_aa: CASSLNPIPGSPLHF
j_call: TRBJ1-6
d_call: -
v_call: TRBV7-3
clone_size: -

cdr3_nt: TGTGCCAGCAGCCCCTGGCTGGAGTTTGCTGAAGCTTTCTTT
cdr3_aa: CASSPWLEFAEAFF
j_call: TRBJ1-1
d_call: -
v_call: TRBV11-2
clone_size: -

cdr3_nt: TGTGCCAGCAGCTTATCGCGGGGGGCTAGCACAGATACGCAGTATTTT
cdr3_aa: CASSLSRGASTDTQYF
j_call: TRBJ2-3
d_call: TRBD2
v_call: TRBV7-9
clone_size: -

cdr3_nt: TGTGCCTGGAGCCCCCCCGGGACAGGGATAAAGGGAAACACCATATATTTT
cdr3_aa: CAWSPPGTGIKGNTIYF
j_call: TRBJ1-3
d_call: TRBD1
v_call: TRBV30
clone_size: -

cdr3_nt: TGCGCCAGCAGCCCACGTAAGGGTGGCGATAATTCACCCCTCCACTTT
cdr3_aa: CASSPRKGGDNSPLHF
j_call: TRBJ1-6
d_call: -
v_call: TRBV5-1
clone_size: -

cdr3_nt: TGTGCCAGCACTACCGGGACTAGCGGGAGGGGGTTCTACAATGAGCAGTTCTTC
cdr3_aa: CASTTGTSGRGFYNEQFF
j_call: TRBJ2-1
d_call: TRBD2
v_call: TRBV27
clone_size: -

cdr3_nt: TGCGCCAGCAGCAAAAGGGACGGCGCCTACGAGCAGTACTTC
cdr3_aa: CASSKRDGAYEQYF
j_call: TRBJ2-7
d_call: -
v_call: TRBV4-1
clone_size: -

cdr3_nt: TGTGCCAGCAGGGAGGGCCATCAGCCCCAGCATTTT
cdr3_aa: CASREGHQPQHF
j_call: TRBJ1-5
d_call: -
v_call: TRBV19
clone_size: few

cdr3_nt: TGTGCCAGCAGCGGGACGATCGAGACCCAGTACTTC
cdr3_aa: CASSGTIETQYF
j_call: TRBJ2-5
d_call: -
v_call: TRBV5-6
clone_size: -

cdr3_nt: TGTGCCAGCAGCTCGGGACTAGCGGGATACGAGCAGTACTTC
cdr3_aa: CASSSGLAGYEQYF
j_call: TRBJ2-7
d_call: TRBD2
v_call: TRBV11-2
clone_size: -

cdr3_nt: TGTGCCAGCACTCATAGCGGGGGGCACACCGGGGAGCTGTTTTTT
cdr3_aa: CASTHSGGHTGELFF
j_call: TRBJ2-2
d_call: TRBD2
v_call: TRBV6-6
clone_size: -

cdr3_nt: TGTGCCAGCAGCGAACGGGAGGTAAGCTCCTACAATGAGCAGTTCTTC
cdr3_aa: CASSEREVSSYNEQFF
j_call: TRBJ2-1
d_call: TRBD2
v_call: TRBV9
clone_size: -

cdr3_nt: TGTGCCAGCAGCTCCCAGGTGTTTAGCGGGACCGCCGAGACCCAGTACTTC
cdr3_aa: CASSSQVFSGTAETQYF
j_call: TRBJ2-5
d_call: TRBD2
v_call: TRBV7-2
clone_size: -

cdr3_nt: TGTGCCAGCAGGTCCCTGACAGAGCTCCGAAACACCATATATTTT
cdr3_aa: CASRSLTELRNTIYF
j_call: TRBJ1-3
d_call: -
v_call: TRBV28
clone_size: -

cdr3_nt: TGTGCCAGCAGCGCCAATCCCGGGGCCCAAGAGACCCAGTACTTC
cdr3_aa: CASSANPGAQETQYF
j_call: TRBJ2-5
d_call: -
v_call: TRBV9
clone_size: once

cdr3_nt: TGTGCCAGCAGCCCAGGCGGGTCCGAAAAACTGTTTTTT
cdr3_aa: CASSPGGSEKLFF
j_call: TRBJ1-4
d_call: -
v_call: TRBV9
clone_size: -

cdr3_nt: TGCGCCAGCAGCCAAGAAGGGACTGTCGGGTATAATTCACCCCTCCACTTT
cdr3_aa: CASSQEGTVGYNSPLHF
j_call: TRBJ1-6
d_call: -
v_call: TRBV4-1
clone_size: few

cdr3_nt: TGTGCCAGCAGTTACTCGACTCGGACAGGGAGTCAGACCCAGTACTTC
cdr3_aa: CASSYSTRTGSQTQYF
j_call: TRBJ2-5
d_call: TRBD1
v_call: TRBV6-5
clone_size: -

cdr3_nt: TGTGCCAGCAGTTTAGGTCAGCCGAACACCGGGGAGCTGTTTTTT
cdr3_aa: CASSLGQPNTGELFF
j_call: TRBJ2-2
d_call: -
v_call: TRBV27
clone_size: -

cdr3_nt: TGCGCCAGCAGCTTAGCGCTGTCGGTTTCGGACAATGAGCAGTTCTTC
cdr3_aa: CASSLALSVSDNEQFF
j_call: TRBJ2-1
d_call: -
v_call: TRBV5-1
clone_size: once

cdr3_nt: TGTGCCAGCAGCTTGGACAGGGGGGAGACCCAGTACTTC
cdr3_aa: CASSLDRGETQYF
j_call: TRBJ2-5
d_call: TRBD1
v_call: TRBV5-4
clone_size: once

cdr3_nt: TGTGCCAGCAGCCTGGGTTCTGGCGGCACTGAAGCTTTCTTT
cdr3_aa: CASSLGSGGTEAFF
j_call: TRBJ1-1
d_call: -
v_call: TRBV5-6
clone_size: once

cdr3_nt: TGTGCCAGCAGCAAGCTGTCGGCAACTAATGAAAAACTGTTTTTT
cdr3_aa: CASSKLSATNEKLFF
j_call: TRBJ1-4
d_call: -
v_call: TRBV21-1
clone_size: once

cdr3_nt: TGTGCCAGCAGAGTCCTACAGGGTCACGAGCAGTACTTC
cdr3_aa: CASRVLQGHEQYF
j_call: TRBJ2-7
d_call: -
v_call: TRBV6-5
clone_size: -

cdr3_nt: TGTGCGTCACAGGGCCTTCTCGGAAACACCATATATTTT
cdr3_aa: CASQGLLGNTIYF
j_call: TRBJ1-3
d_call: -
v_call: TRBV7-9
clone_size: once

cdr3_nt: TGCAGCGTTGAGGGGCGCCGGTTCCTTGGGAATGAGCAGTTCTTC
cdr3_aa: CSVEGRRFLGNEQFF
j_call: TRBJ2-1
d_call: -
v_call: TRBV29-1
clone_size: few

cdr3_nt: TGTGCCAGCAGACGCCGGGACACCTACGAGCAGTACTTC
cdr3_aa: CASRRRDTYEQYF
j_call: TRBJ2-7
d_call: -
v_call: TRBV7-2
clone_size: -

cdr3_nt: TGCGCCAGCAGTACCATCGCGGGGGCAGGGGAGACCCAGTACTTC
cdr3_aa: CASSTIAGAGETQYF
j_call: TRBJ2-5
d_call: -
v_call: TRBV10-2
clone_size: -

cdr3_nt: TGCGCCAGCACACCCGAGGCCAAGAACACAGATACGCAGTATTTT
cdr3_aa: CASTPEAKNTDTQYF
j_call: TRBJ2-3
d_call: -
v_call: TRBV5-1
clone_size: -